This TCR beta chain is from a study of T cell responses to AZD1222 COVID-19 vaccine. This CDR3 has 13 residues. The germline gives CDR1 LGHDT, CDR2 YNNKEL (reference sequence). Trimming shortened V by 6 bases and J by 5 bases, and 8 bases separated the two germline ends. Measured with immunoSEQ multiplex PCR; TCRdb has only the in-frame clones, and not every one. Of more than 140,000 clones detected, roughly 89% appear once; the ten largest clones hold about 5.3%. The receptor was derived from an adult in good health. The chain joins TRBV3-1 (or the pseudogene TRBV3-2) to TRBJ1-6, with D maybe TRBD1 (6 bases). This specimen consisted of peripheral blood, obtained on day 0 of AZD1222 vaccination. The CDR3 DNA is TGTGCCAGCAGTCGGACAGATAATTCACCCCTCCACTTT. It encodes CASSRTDNSPLHF.